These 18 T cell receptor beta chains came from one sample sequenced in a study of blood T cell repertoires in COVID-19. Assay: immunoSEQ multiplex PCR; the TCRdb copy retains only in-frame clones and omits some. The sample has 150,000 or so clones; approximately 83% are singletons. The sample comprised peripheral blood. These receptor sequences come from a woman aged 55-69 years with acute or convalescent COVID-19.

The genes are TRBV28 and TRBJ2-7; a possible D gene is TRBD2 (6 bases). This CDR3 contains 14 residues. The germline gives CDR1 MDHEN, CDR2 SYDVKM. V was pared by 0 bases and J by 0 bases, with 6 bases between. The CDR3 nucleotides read TGTGCCAGCAGTTTATGGGGGGGCTCCTACGAGCAGTACTTC. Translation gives CASSLWGGSYEQYF.

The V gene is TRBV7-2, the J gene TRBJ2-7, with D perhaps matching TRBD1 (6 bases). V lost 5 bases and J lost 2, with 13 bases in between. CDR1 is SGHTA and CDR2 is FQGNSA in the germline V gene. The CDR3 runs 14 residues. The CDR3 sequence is CASSQTGGPYEQYF. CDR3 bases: TGTGCCAGCAGCCAGACAGGCGGACCCTACGAGCAGTACTTC.

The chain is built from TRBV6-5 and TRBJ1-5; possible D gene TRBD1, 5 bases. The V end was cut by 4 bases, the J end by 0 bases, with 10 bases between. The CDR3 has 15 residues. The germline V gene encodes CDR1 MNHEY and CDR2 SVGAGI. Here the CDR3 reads CASSSMTASNQPQHF. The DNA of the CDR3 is TGTGCCAGCAGTTCCATGACAGCTAGCAATCAGCCCCAGCATTTT.

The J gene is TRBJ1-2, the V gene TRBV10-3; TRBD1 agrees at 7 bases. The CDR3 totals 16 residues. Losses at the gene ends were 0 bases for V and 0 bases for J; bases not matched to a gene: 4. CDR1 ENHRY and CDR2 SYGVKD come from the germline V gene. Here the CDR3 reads CAISESSGTANYGYTF. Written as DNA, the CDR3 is TGTGCCATCAGTGAGTCGTCCGGGACAGCTAACTATGGCTACACCTTC.

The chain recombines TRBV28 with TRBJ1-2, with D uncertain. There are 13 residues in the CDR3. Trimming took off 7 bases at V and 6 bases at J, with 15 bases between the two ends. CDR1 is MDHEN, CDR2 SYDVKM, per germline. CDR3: CASMWSPLDGYTF. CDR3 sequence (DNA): TGTGCCAGCATGTGGAGTCCCTTGGATGGCTACACCTTC.

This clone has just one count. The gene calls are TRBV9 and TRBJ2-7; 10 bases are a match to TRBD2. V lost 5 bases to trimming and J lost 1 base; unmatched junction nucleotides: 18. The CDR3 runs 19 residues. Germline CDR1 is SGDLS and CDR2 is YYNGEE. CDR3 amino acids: CASRPREVRLAGTSYEQYF. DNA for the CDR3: TGTGCCAGCAGACCTAGGGAGGTAAGACTAGCGGGTACTTCCTACGAGCAGTACTTC.

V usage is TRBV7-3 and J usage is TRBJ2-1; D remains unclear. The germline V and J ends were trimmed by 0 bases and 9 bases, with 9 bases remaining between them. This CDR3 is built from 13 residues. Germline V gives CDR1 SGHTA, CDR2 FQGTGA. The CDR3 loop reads CASSLTPSREQFF. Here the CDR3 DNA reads TGTGCCAGCAGCTTAACCCCCTCTCGTGAGCAGTTCTTC. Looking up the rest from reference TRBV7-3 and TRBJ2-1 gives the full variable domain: GAGVSQTPSNKVTEKGKYVELRCDPISGHTALYWYRQSLGQGPEFLIYFQGTGAADDSGLPNDRFFAVRPEGSVSTLKIQRTERGDSAVYLCASSLTPSREQFFGPGTRLTVL.

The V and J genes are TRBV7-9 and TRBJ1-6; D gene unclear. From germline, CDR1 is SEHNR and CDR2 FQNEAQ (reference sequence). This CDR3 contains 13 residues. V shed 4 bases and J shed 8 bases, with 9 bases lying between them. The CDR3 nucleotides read TGTGCCAGCAGCTGGGAGGATTATTCACCCCTCCACTTT. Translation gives CASSWEDYSPLHF.

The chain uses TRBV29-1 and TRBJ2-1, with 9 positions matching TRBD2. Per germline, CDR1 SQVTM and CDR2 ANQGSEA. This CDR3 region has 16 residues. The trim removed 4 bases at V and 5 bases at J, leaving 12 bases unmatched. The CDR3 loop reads CSVGSGLAGSNNEQFF. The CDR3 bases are TGCAGCGTTGGATCAGGGCTAGCGGGATCTAACAATGAGCAGTTCTTC.

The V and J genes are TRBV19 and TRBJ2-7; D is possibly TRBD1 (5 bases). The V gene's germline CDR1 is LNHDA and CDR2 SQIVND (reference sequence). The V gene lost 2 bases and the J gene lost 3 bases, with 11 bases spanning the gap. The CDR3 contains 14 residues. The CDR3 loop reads CASSILGQSYEQYF. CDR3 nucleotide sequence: TGTGCCAGTAGTATATTAGGACAAAGCTACGAGCAGTACTTC.

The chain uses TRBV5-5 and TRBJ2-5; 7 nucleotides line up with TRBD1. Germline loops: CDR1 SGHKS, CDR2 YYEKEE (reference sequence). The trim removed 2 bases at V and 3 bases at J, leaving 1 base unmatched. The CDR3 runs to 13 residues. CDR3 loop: CASSLTGEETQYF. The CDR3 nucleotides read TGTGCCAGCAGCTTAACAGGGGAAGAGACCCAGTACTTC.

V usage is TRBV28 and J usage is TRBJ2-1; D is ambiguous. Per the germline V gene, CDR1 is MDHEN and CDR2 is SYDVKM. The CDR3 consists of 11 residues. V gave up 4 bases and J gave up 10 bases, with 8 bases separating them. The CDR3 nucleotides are TGTGCCAGCAGTTCCCCGAGGGAGCAGTTCTTC. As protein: CASSSPREQFF.

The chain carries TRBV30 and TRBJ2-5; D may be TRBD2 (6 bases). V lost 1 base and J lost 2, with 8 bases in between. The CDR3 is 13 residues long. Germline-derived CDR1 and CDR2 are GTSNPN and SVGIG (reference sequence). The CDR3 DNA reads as TGTGCCTGGAGTGAAGGGAGGCAAGAGACCCAGTACTTC. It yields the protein CAWSEGRQETQYF.

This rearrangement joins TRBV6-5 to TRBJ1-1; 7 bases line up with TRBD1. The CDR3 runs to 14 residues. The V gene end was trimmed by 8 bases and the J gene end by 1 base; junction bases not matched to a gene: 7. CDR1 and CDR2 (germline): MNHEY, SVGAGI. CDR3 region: CASAQRTGNTEAFF. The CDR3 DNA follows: TGTGCCAGCGCCCAGCGGACAGGGAACACTGAAGCTTTCTTT.

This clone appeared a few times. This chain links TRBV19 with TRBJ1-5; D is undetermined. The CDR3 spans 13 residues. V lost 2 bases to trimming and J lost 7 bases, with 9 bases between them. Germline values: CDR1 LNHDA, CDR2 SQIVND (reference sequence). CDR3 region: CASSISAAQPQHF. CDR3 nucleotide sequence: TGTGCCAGTAGTATAAGTGCTGCGCAGCCCCAGCATTTT.

CDR3 protein: CASRDSQSLSYEQYF. The CDR3 DNA follows: TGTGCCAGCAGGGACAGCCAATCCCTCTCCTACGAGCAGTACTTC. The rearrangement joins TRBV27 to TRBJ2-7; weak D call: TRBD1 (6 bases). Germline CDR1 and CDR2: MNHEY and SMNVEV (reference sequence). V lost 6 bases, J lost 0 bases, and 15 bases lay in between. The CDR3 length is 15 residues.

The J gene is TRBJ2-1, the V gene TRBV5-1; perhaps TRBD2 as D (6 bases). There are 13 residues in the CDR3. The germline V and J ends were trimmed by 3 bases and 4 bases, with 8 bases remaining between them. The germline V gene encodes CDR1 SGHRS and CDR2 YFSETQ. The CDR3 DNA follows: TGCGCCAGCAGCTCCGGGACTTACAATGAGCAGTTCTTC. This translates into CASSSGTYNEQFF.

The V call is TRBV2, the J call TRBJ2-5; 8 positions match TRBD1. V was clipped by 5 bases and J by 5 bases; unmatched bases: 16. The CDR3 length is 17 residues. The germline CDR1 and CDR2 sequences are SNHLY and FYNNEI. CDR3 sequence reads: CASSTGIWTGRGETQYF. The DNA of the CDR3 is TGTGCCAGCAGTACCGGGATTTGGACAGGGAGAGGCGAGACCCAGTACTTC.